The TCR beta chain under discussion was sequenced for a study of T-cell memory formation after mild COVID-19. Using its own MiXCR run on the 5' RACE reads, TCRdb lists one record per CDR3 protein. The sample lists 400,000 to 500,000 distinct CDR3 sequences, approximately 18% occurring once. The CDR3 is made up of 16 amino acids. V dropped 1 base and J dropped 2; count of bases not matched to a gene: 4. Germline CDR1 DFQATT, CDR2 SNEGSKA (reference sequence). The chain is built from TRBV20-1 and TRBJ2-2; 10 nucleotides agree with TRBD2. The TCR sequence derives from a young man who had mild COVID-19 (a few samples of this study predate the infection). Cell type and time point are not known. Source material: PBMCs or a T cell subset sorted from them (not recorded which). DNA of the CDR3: TGCAGTGCTAGAGTGAGCGGGGGGGCCAACACCGGGGAGCTGTTTTTT. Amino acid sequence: CSARVSGGANTGELFF.